This T cell receptor (beta chain) is drawn from a study of shared clonotypes between healthy human individuals. Regarding the study as a whole: An anticipated effect of sequencing depth on clonotype sharing among donors was recognized. The researchers took only blood, and tissue repertoires probably look different.

The CDR3 runs to 14 residues. V was trimmed by 7 bases and J by 0 bases, leaving 11 bases between them. Germline CDR1 reads MDHEN; CDR2 reads SYDVKM. As for this clone: Its specificity is not known.

When replicate PCRs were run on unsorted PBMC, they used 250 to 300 ng DNA, tens of thousands of T cell genomes. The protocol was immunoSEQ multiplex PCR, while the TCRdb copy is restricted to in-frame clones and leaves out a portion. Of about 490,000 clones listed, 70% to 85% are singletons. The receptor's source is a woman between 35 and 50 years old in good health. Some clones in this sample may be carry-over from other donors' samples. The chain has TRBV28 and TRBJ2-3, with D unclear. Sequencing was carried out using PBMCs. CDR3 region: CASMMHKSTDTQYF. The CDR3 coding sequence is TGTGCCAGCATGATGCACAAAAGCACAGATACGCAGTATTTT.